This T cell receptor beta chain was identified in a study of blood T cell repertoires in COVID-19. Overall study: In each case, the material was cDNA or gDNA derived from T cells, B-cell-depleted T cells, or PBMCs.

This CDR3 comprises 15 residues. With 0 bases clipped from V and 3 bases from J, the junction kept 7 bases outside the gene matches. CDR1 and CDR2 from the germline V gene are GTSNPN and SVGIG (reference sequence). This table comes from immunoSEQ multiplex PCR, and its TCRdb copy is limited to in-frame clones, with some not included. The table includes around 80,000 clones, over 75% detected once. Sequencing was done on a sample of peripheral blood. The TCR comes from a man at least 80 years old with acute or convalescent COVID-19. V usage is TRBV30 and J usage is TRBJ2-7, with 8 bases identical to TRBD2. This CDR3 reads CAWSVLGGGNYEQYF. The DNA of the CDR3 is TGTGCCTGGAGTGTATTGGGCGGGGGGAACTACGAGCAGTACTTC. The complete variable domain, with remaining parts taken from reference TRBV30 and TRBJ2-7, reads SQTIHQWPATLVQPVGSPLSLECTVEGTSNPNLYWYRQAAGRGLQLLFYSVGIGQISSEVPQNLSASRPQDRQFILSSKKLLLSDSGFYLCAWSVLGGGNYEQYFGPGTRLTVT.